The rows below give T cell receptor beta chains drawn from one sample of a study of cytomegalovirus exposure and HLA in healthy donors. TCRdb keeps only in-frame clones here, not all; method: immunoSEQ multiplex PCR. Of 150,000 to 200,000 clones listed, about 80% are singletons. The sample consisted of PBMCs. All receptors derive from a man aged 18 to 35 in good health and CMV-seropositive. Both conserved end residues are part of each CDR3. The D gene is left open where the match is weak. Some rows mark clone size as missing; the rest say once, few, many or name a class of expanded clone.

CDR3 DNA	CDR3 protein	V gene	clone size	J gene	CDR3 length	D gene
TGTGCCAGCAGAACAGGGGTGAACTATGGCTACACCTTC	CASRTGVNYGYTF	TRBV6-5	-	TRBJ1-2	13	TRBD1
TGTGCCAGCTCACCCGGGACAGAGGTGGCGTTGACCCAGCATTTT	CASSPGTEVALTQHF	TRBV18	-	TRBJ1-5	15	TRBD1
TGCGCCAGCAGTCACGGGACAGGGCGTAATGAAAAACTGTTTTTT	CASSHGTGRNEKLFF	TRBV5-1	-	TRBJ1-4	15	TRBD1
TGCAGCGTTTTAACCCCGGGGAGGGAAACTGAAGCTTTCTTT	CSVLTPGRETEAFF	TRBV29-1	-	TRBJ1-1	14	-
TGTGCCAGCAGCACCCTAATGACAGACCCGAGCGAGCAGTACTTC	CASSTLMTDPSEQYF	TRBV5-6	-	TRBJ2-7	15	-
TGTGCCAGCAGCTTCGGGACAGGGCTTTCCTACGAGCAGTACTTC	CASSFGTGLSYEQYF	TRBV11-2	-	TRBJ2-7	15	TRBD1
TGTGCCAGCAGTTACGGACAAAACACAGATACGCAGTATTTT	CASSYGQNTDTQYF	TRBV6-5	-	TRBJ2-3	14	-
TGCGCCAGCAGCCAAGGCCAGGGGGGAGGTAGCACTGAAGCTTTCTTT	CASSQGQGGGSTEAFF	TRBV4-1	-	TRBJ1-1	16	TRBD1
TGCAGCGTGGGTGGGACAGATTCCTATGGCTACACCTTC	CSVGGTDSYGYTF	TRBV29-1	once	TRBJ1-2	13	TRBD1
TGTGCCAGCTCACATTTGAGGGAGGGGTCCTACAATGAGCAGTTCTTC	CASSHLREGSYNEQFF	TRBV18	-	TRBJ2-1	16	TRBD2
TGTGCCAGTAGTACCGGGGTTCGGGGTTACACTGAAGCTTTCTTT	CASSTGVRGYTEAFF	TRBV19	-	TRBJ1-1	15	-
TGCGCCAGCAGCTTGCAGGCTAGCAGCTCCTACAATGAGCAGTTCTTC	CASSLQASSSYNEQFF	TRBV5-1	once	TRBJ2-1	16	-
TGTGCCAGCAGCGTCGCCGGGACAGGGGATTATGGCTACACCTTC	CASSVAGTGDYGYTF	TRBV13	few	TRBJ1-2	15	TRBD1
TGTGCCAGTAGTCCCTCCCGGGGGGGTGAAAAACTGTTTTTT	CASSPSRGGEKLFF	TRBV19	-	TRBJ1-4	14	-
TGTGCCAGCAGCTTAGAGCTGAAGGGAGGGCCTGAGCAGTTCTTC	CASSLELKGGPEQFF	TRBV7-9	once	TRBJ2-1	15	TRBD2
TGTGCCAGCAGCCTCCGGACAGGGGAACAGCCCCAGCATTTT	CASSLRTGEQPQHF	TRBV7-6	-	TRBJ1-5	14	TRBD1
TGTGCCAGCAGCTTAAAGACAGGGCCTCGGCAGCCCCAGCATTTT	CASSLKTGPRQPQHF	TRBV7-2	-	TRBJ1-5	15	TRBD1
TGTGCCAGCTCACCCGGGACTGAGTTGGAACTGTTTTTT	CASSPGTELELFF	TRBV18	-	TRBJ1-4	13	-
TGCGCCAGCAGCTTTACGGAGACAGGGTATTCCGAGCAGTACTTC	CASSFTETGYSEQYF	TRBV5-1	few	TRBJ2-7	15	TRBD1
TGCAGCGTTTTGGGACAGGGTCCCTACGAGCAGTACTTC	CSVLGQGPYEQYF	TRBV29-1	-	TRBJ2-7	13	TRBD1
TGTGCCAGCAGCTTGAAGCGGGAGGACTACAATGAGCAGTTCTTC	CASSLKREDYNEQFF	TRBV5-6	-	TRBJ2-1	15	TRBD2
TGTGCCAGTAGTATAGGTAGCTCTGGAAACACCATATATTTT	CASSIGSSGNTIYF	TRBV19	-	TRBJ1-3	14	-
TGTGCCAGCAGCTTGACTAACGTCATGAACACTGAAGCTTTCTTT	CASSLTNVMNTEAFF	TRBV5-5	-	TRBJ1-1	15	-
TGTGCCGGCAGCTGGGGGGGACAGGCGATTAATCAGCCCCAGCATTTT	CAGSWGGQAINQPQHF	TRBV5-6	-	TRBJ1-5	16	TRBD1
TGTGCCTGGAGCCCCTATCTGTACGAGCAGTACTTC	CAWSPYLYEQYF	TRBV30	-	TRBJ2-7	12	-
TGTGCCAGCAGCTTCCAAATGAGAAGTAGAAACAATGAGCAGTTCTTC	CASSFQMRSRNNEQFF	TRBV13	-	TRBJ2-1	16	-
TGTGCCAGTAGTATACAGGGGGAGTACTACGAGCAGTACTTC	CASSIQGEYYEQYF	TRBV19	once	TRBJ2-7	14	TRBD1
TGCGCCAGCAGCTTGGAATTGGACAGGGGTACAGATACGCAGTATTTT	CASSLELDRGTDTQYF	TRBV5-1	-	TRBJ2-3	16	TRBD1
TGCGCCAGCAGCCTCCAGGGATCGAACACTGAAGCTTTCTTT	CASSLQGSNTEAFF	TRBV4-1	-	TRBJ1-1	14	-
TGTGCCAGCAGCTTAACGGGGCAGGGAGGACCTAATTCACCCCTCCACTTT	CASSLTGQGGPNSPLHF	TRBV7-2	few	TRBJ1-6	17	-
TGTGCCAGCAGCCCGGAGGGACGGCCCTATGGCTACACCTTC	CASSPEGRPYGYTF	TRBV6-5	-	TRBJ1-2	14	-
TGTGCCAGCTACGAAGCGACTAGCAACGAGCAGTACTTC	CASYEATSNEQYF	TRBV6-5	-	TRBJ2-7	13	TRBD2
TGTGCCAGTATGAGGACTGAAGCTTTCTTT	CASMRTEAFF	TRBV19	-	TRBJ1-1	10	-
TGCGCCAGCAGCTCAGTAGCGGGCAATGAGCAGTTCTTC	CASSSVAGNEQFF	TRBV4-3	few	TRBJ2-1	13	TRBD2
TGTGCCAGCACGGGACTGGATTCTTACGAGCAGTACTTC	CASTGLDSYEQYF	TRBV27	-	TRBJ2-7	13	-
TGTGCCAGCAGTTTCAGGGGGGACTACAATGAGCAGTTCTTC	CASSFRGDYNEQFF	TRBV27	-	TRBJ2-1	14	-
TGTGCCAGCAGCGTAGGACAGGGCAGCTACAATGAGCAGTTCTTC	CASSVGQGSYNEQFF	TRBV9	-	TRBJ2-1	15	TRBD1
TGTGCCAGCAGCTTGGGGGTCAGGGGGCCCTACAATGAGCAGTTCTTC	CASSLGVRGPYNEQFF	TRBV5-8	-	TRBJ2-1	16	TRBD1
TGTGCCAGTAGTCCGGGAACGTTCGCTGAAGCTTTCTTT	CASSPGTFAEAFF	TRBV19	-	TRBJ1-1	13	-
TGTGCCAGCTCACTAACTAGCGGGAGCTCCTACAATGAGCAGTTCTTC	CASSLTSGSSYNEQFF	TRBV18	-	TRBJ2-1	16	TRBD2
TGTGCCAGCAGCCACCCCAGGGGTTTGAGTCAGCCCCAGCATTTT	CASSHPRGLSQPQHF	TRBV16	-	TRBJ1-5	15	-
TGTGCCAGCAGTTTAAAAGAGTTCGTTATGAACACTGAAGCTTTCTTT	CASSLKEFVMNTEAFF	TRBV27	-	TRBJ1-1	16	-
TGTGCCAGCAGCTTGGGGCGGGACAGGGTTGGTGATGAGCAGTTCTTC	CASSLGRDRVGDEQFF	TRBV5-6	-	TRBJ2-1	16	TRBD1
TGTGCCAGCGGTGGACAGGCACCAGTAGTTTTT	CASGGQAPVVF	TRBV2	once	TRBJ2-3	11	TRBD1
TGCGCCAGCAGTCCTATCGGGCTGACAGGCCGGAACACCATATATTTT	CASSPIGLTGRNTIYF	TRBV23-1	-	TRBJ1-3	16	-
TGTGCCACCAGCAGAGATGGCCGGGAAGAGGAGCTGTTTTTT	CATSRDGREEELFF	TRBV15	-	TRBJ2-2	14	-
TGTGCCATCAGTACAGTGGGGGGGCGGACGAGCGGCTACGAGCAGTACTTC	CAISTVGGRTSGYEQYF	TRBV10-3	-	TRBJ2-7	17	-
TGTGCCAGCAAATCGCGTGGCAATCAGCCCCAGCATTTT	CASKSRGNQPQHF	TRBV28	-	TRBJ1-5	13	-
TGCAGCGTCGAGGGAGGAGGGGGACAGCGATACGAGCAGTACTTC	CSVEGGGGQRYEQYF	TRBV29-1	-	TRBJ2-7	15	-
TGTGCCAGCGCCGGGACAGGGGATACCGGGGAGCTGTTTTTT	CASAGTGDTGELFF	TRBV10-3	few	TRBJ2-2	14	TRBD1
TGTGCCAGCAGCATCCTTTCCGGGACTAGCGGCGTGGGTGAGCAGTTCTTC	CASSILSGTSGVGEQFF	TRBV7-2	once	TRBJ2-1	17	TRBD2
TGTGCCAGCAGCCAAGAAGCGCGGACAGGGAATGGCGAGCAGTACTTC	CASSQEARTGNGEQYF	TRBV4-2	-	TRBJ2-7	16	TRBD1
TGTGCCAGCACAGCTAATGGGGGCCCGAACACCGGGGAGCTGTTTTTT	CASTANGGPNTGELFF	TRBV21-1	-	TRBJ2-2	16	-
TGTGCCAGCAGCTTGGATCCCGGGACTCCTGCCACAGATACGCAGTATTTT	CASSLDPGTPATDTQYF	TRBV7-2	-	TRBJ2-3	17	-
TGCGCCAGCAGCCAAGATTTGGGGGGGGCCGAAGGGTCAGATACGCAGTATTTT	CASSQDLGGAEGSDTQYF	TRBV4-1	-	TRBJ2-3	18	-
TGTGCCAGCAGTGCACCCTCTCAGGGAACCTATGGCTACACCTTC	CASSAPSQGTYGYTF	TRBV2	-	TRBJ1-2	15	-
TGTGCCAGCACCTCGGGAGGTTGGAACACTGAAGCTTTCTTT	CASTSGGWNTEAFF	TRBV28	-	TRBJ1-1	14	-